This TCR beta chain was profiled in a study of T cell repertoires in cytomegalovirus infection. TCRdb reanalysed the reads using MiXCR and keeps one entry per CDR3 protein. Of about 350,000 distinct CDR3 sequences listed, roughly 34% are singletons. This clonotype has only one observation. Its antigen is undetermined. From germline, CDR1 is SGHDN and CDR2 FVKESK. V lost 4 bases, J lost 3 bases, and 12 bases stayed unmatched. This CDR3 is 17 amino acids long. The chain joins TRBV14 to TRBJ2-1, with 7 bases fitting TRBD2. The receptor's source is a human donor in good health (CMV status not recorded). Some clones in this sample may be carry-over from other donors' samples. The sequencing here drew on cultured PBMCs, taken from culture after CMV antigen stimulation. The CDR3 coding sequence is TGTGCCAGCAGCCGACGTTGGGCGGGAGAAAACTACAATGAGCAGTTCTTC. This gives the protein CASSRRWAGENYNEQFF.